This entry is about one T cell receptor beta chain. Its antigen is undetermined. Donors, without exception, were Caucasian adults residing in Nashville, Tennessee. Researchers partitioned CD4+ cells into CD45RA+ naive and CD45RA-negative memory subsets. Clones were read by immunoSEQ multiplex PCR, and TCRdb kept only the in-frame ones, dropping some. The sample contains about 1.1 million clones, 78% of which appear only once. These data come from a study of shared clonotypes between healthy human individuals. Overall study results and limits: Compared with memory subsets, naive subsets generally had larger estimated richness. Sharing across four donors was highest in naive CD4 (roughly 5%) and lowest in memory CD8 (approximately 0.4%).

Germline CDR1 is KGHSH and CDR2 is LQKENI. The CDR3 spans 14 residues. Trimming took 4 bases from V and 3 from J, leaving 12 bases between them. The sequence was obtained from a man between 18 and 29 years old in good health. Some clones in this sample may be carry-over from other donors' samples. Sequenced: memory CD4+ T cells from PBMCs. Regarding subset: CD45RA-negative fraction. J is TRBJ2-5 and V is TRBV18, with a possible D match to TRBD1 (5 bases). The CDR3 region is CASSQNQGEETQYF. Here the CDR3 DNA reads TGTGCCAGCTCACAAAATCAAGGGGAAGAGACCCAGTACTTC.